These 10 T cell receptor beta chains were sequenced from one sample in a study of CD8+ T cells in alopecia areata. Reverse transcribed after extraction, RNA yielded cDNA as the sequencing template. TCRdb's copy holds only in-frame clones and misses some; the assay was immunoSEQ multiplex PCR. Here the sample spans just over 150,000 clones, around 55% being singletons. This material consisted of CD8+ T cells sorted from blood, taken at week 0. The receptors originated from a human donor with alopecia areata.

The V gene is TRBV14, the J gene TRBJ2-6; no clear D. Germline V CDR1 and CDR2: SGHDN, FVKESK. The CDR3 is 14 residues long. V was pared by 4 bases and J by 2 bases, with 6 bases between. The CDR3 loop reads CASSPTAGANVLTF. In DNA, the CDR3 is TGTGCCAGCAGCCCAACGGCTGGGGCCAACGTCCTGACTTTC.

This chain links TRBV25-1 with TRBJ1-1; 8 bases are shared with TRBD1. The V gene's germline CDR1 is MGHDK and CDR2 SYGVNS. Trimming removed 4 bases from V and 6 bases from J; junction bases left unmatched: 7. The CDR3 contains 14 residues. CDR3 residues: CASSGRGRLPEAFF. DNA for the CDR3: TGTGCCAGCAGTGGCAGGGGGCGCCTCCCTGAAGCTTTCTTT. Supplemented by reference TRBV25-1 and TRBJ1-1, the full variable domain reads EADIYQTPRYLVIGTGKKITLECSQTMGHDKMYWYQQDPGMELHLIHYSYGVNSTEKGDLSSESTVSRIRTEHFPLTLESARPSHTSQYLCASSGRGRLPEAFFGQGTRLTVV.

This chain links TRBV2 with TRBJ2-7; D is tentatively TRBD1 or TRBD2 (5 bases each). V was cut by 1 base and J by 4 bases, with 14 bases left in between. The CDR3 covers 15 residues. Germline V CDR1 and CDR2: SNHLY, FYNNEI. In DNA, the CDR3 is TGTGCCAGCAGTGAAGACCGAGGGGACGGATACGAGCAGTACTTC. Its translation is CASSEDRGDGYEQYF.

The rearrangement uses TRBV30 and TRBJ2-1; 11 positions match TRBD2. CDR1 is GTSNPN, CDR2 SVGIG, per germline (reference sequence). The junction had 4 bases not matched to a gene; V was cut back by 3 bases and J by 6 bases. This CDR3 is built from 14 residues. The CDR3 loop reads CAWSQGLAVNEQFF. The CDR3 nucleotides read TGTGCCTGGAGCCAGGGACTAGCGGTCAATGAGCAGTTCTTC.

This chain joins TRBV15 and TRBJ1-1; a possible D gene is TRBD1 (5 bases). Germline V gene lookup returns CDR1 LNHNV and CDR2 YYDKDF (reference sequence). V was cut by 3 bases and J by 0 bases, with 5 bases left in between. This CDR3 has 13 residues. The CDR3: CATSRGLNTEAFF. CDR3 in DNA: TGTGCCACCAGCAGGGGACTGAACACTGAAGCTTTCTTT.

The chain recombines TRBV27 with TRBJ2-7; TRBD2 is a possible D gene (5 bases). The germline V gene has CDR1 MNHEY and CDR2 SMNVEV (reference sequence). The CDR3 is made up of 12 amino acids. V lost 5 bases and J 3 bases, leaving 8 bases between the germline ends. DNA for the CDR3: TGTGCCAGCAGTACTAGTGGCTACGAGCAGTACTTC. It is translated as CASSTSGYEQYF.

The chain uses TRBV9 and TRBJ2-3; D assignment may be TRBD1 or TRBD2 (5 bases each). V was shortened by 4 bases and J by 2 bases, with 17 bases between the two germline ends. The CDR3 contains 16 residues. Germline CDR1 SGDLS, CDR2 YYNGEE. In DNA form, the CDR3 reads TGTGCCAGCAGCCCCGCCGGGGCCCGATTCACAGATACGCAGTATTTT. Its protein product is CASSPAGARFTDTQYF.

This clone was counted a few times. CDR3 coding DNA: TGTGCCAGCAGCTCCTCCGGGACGGTTCGTGAGCAGTTCTTC. Encoded protein: CASSSSGTVREQFF. The chain recombines TRBV5-6 with TRBJ2-1, with D possibly being TRBD1 or TRBD2 (5 bases each). The ends were cut back, 3 bases at V and 9 bases at J, with 16 bases in the middle. Germline lookup yields CDR1 SGHDT and CDR2 YYEEEE. The CDR3 sequence is 14 residues long.

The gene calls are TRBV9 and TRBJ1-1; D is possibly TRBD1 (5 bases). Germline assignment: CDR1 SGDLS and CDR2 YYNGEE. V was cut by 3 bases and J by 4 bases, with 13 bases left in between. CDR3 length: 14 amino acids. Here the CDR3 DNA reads TGTGCCAGCAGCGAAGGGGATATAGGCACTGAAGCTTTCTTT. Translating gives CASSEGDIGTEAFF. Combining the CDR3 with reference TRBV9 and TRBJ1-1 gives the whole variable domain DSGVTQTPKHLITATGQRVTLRCSPRSGDLSVYWYQQSLDQGLQFLIQYYNGEERAKGNILERFSAQQFPDLHSELNLSSLELGDSALYFCASSEGDIGTEAFFGQGTRLTVV.

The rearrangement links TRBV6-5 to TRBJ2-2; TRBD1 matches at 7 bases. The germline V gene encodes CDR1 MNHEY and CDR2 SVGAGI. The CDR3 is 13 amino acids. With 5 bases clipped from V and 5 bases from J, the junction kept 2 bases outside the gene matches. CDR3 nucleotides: TGTGCCAGCAGTATACAGGGGACCGGGGAGCTGTTTTTT. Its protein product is CASSIQGTGELFF.